This TCR beta chain was identified in a study of T cells in tumors after PD-1 blockade. Study summary: Patients had no prior checkpoint blockade, systemic immunosuppressants, or anti-cancer therapy within 4 weeks. Some patients also took daily vismodegib 150 mg during anti-PD-1 treatment. Blood samples averaged around 110,000 templates (range roughly 22,000-260,000) and 36,536 unique clonotypes.

The CDR3 covers 12 residues. Trimming took 3 bases from V and 7 from J, leaving 7 bases between them. The germline V gene has CDR1 MDHEN and CDR2 SYDVKM. The repertoire was sequenced with immunoSEQ multiplex PCR; TCRdb's copy has only in-frame clones and lacks some. The repertoire includes more than 50,000 clones, 74% of them detected once, and around 4.7% sits in the top ten. The sample in question was PBMCs, obtained after anti-PD-1 treatment. This receptor was obtained from a human donor with basal cell carcinoma. This chain uses TRBV28 with TRBJ2-1; D is unresolved. CDR3 sequence: CASSFWINEQFF. CDR3 sequence (DNA): TGTGCCAGCAGTTTTTGGATTAATGAGCAGTTCTTC.